This T cell receptor (beta chain) was obtained from a study of OX40 agonist ivuxolimab in advanced cancers. Sequenced by immunoSEQ multiplex PCR; TCRdb stores in-frame clones only, minus some. The sample shows 89,000 or so clones, around 90% of them seen only once. The CDR3 has 14 residues. Germline CDR1 and CDR2: MNHEY and SVGAGI. The ends lost 7 bases at V and 6 bases at J; junction bases unmatched: 11. V and J are TRBV6-5 and TRBJ1-2; 7 bases match TRBD1. The sequence was obtained from an adult with an advanced solid tumor such as melanoma, head and neck, liver or kidney cancer. This specimen was CD4+ or CD8+ T cells sorted from blood, taken in a trial of the OX40 agonist ivuxolimab. In nucleotides, the CDR3 is TGTGCCAGCACCTACGGGGAGGGGGCAGATGGCTACACCTTC. It specifies CASTYGEGADGYTF.